The 30 T cell receptor beta chains presented below share a single source sample, sequenced in a study of control samples from healthy donors and cancer patients. Data came from immunoSEQ multiplex PCR; TCRdb stores just in-frame clones and leaves some out. Among about 27,000 clones, roughly 88% were seen once, and the ten largest hold roughly 13%. The material sequenced was PBMCs. The receptors shown here come from a middle-aged man with lung cancer.

The V gene is TRBV6-6, the J gene TRBJ2-2; D may be TRBD2 (6 bases). This CDR3 is built from 14 residues. Germline V gives CDR1 MNHNY, CDR2 SVGAGI (reference sequence). Trimming pared 0 bases from V and 6 bases from J, leaving 8 bases between. Written as DNA, the CDR3 is TGTGCCAGCAGTTACTCGGGCGGGGCCGGGGAGCTGTTTTTT. Translated: CASSYSGGAGELFF.

This clone was seen just once. This rearrangement joins TRBV2 to TRBJ1-5; no reliable D call. This CDR3 comprises 14 residues. The germline gives CDR1 SNHLY, CDR2 FYNNEI. V was pared by 7 bases and J by 1 base, with 11 bases between. CDR3 region: CASTPLASNQPQHF. CDR3 sequence (DNA): TGTGCCAGCACTCCTTTGGCCAGCAATCAGCCCCAGCATTTT.

The rearrangement links TRBV27 to TRBJ2-7; D not resolved. Per the germline V gene, CDR1 is MNHEY and CDR2 is SMNVEV (reference sequence). This CDR3 contains 15 residues. Between the trimmed V and J ends, which lost 2 bases and 3 bases, there was a span of 14 bases. The CDR3 protein is CASSLTITRFYEQYF. For the CDR3, the DNA is TGTGCCAGCAGTTTAACGATCACAAGGTTCTACGAGCAGTACTTC.

The chain joins TRBV28 to TRBJ2-2; TRBD1 aligns across 12 bases. Germline trimming cut 7 bases from V and 4 bases from J; bases unmatched to any gene: 7. This CDR3 region has 16 residues. Germline V gene data show CDR1 as MDHEN and CDR2 as SYDVKM. CDR3 nucleotide sequence: TGTGCCAGCACCCCGCCGGGACAGGGGGCCACCGGGGAGCTGTTTTTT. Translating gives CASTPPGQGATGELFF.

This sequence joins TRBV5-4 and TRBJ2-5, with 10 bases that match TRBD2. Germline V lookup: CDR1 SGHNT, CDR2 YYREEE (reference sequence). V shed 4 bases and J 5 bases; nucleotides not matched to a gene: 5. There are 14 residues in the CDR3. For the CDR3, the DNA is TGTGCCAGCAGCCCGTTACTAGCGGGGGAGACCCAGTACTTC. It translates to CASSPLLAGETQYF.

The rearrangement uses TRBV13 and TRBJ2-2; TRBD1 or TRBD2 may be the D gene (5 bases each). Germline V gene sequence: CDR1 PRHDT, CDR2 FYEKMQ (reference sequence). The length of the CDR3 is 15 residues. Between the trimmed V and J ends, which lost 2 bases and 0 bases, there was a span of 7 bases. CDR3 in DNA: TGTGCCAGCAGCTTATGGGGACCGAACACCGGGGAGCTGTTTTTT. Its protein is CASSLWGPNTGELFF.

The rearrangement links TRBV7-8 to TRBJ1-5; 11 nucleotides line up with TRBD1. V shed 4 bases and J 1 base; nucleotides not matched to a gene: 15. The CDR3 totals 20 residues. Per germline, CDR1 SGHVS and CDR2 FQNEAQ. CDR3 sequence: CASSSGDRGKMGMSNQPQHF. The DNA of the CDR3 is TGTGCCAGCAGCTCAGGGGACAGGGGGAAAATGGGTATGAGCAATCAGCCCCAGCATTTT.

This chain uses TRBV5-4 with TRBJ1-1; weak D call: TRBD1 (5 bases). The CDR3 extends over 14 amino acids. The V gene's germline CDR1 is SGHNT and CDR2 YYREEE (reference sequence). Trimming shortened V by 4 bases and J by 0 bases, and 10 bases separated the two germline ends. For the CDR3, the DNA is TGTGCCAGCAGCCTGACAGATATGAACACTGAAGCTTTCTTT. Its translation: CASSLTDMNTEAFF.

This chain joins TRBV9 and TRBJ2-3; D perhaps matches TRBD2 (5 bases). The CDR3 length is 17 residues. V was trimmed by 4 bases and J by 4 bases, leaving 22 bases between them. Germline V gene lookup returns CDR1 SGDLS and CDR2 YYNGEE. CDR3 protein: CASSPPGGGGPSDTQYF. As DNA, the CDR3 is TGTGCCAGCAGCCCCCCAGGAGGCGGCGGTCCGTCAGATACGCAGTATTTT. The variable domain in full, with the rest retrieved from reference TRBV9 and TRBJ2-3, is DSGVTQTPKHLITATGQRVTLRCSPRSGDLSVYWYQQSLDQGLQFLIQYYNGEERAKGNILERFSAQQFPDLHSELNLSSLELGDSALYFCASSPPGGGGPSDTQYFGPGTRLTVL.

This clone occurred once. The V call is TRBV10-3, the J call TRBJ1-2; D is unclear. The V gene's germline CDR1 is ENHRY and CDR2 SYGVKD. Trimming stripped 5 bases from V and 7 bases from J, with 17 bases between. There are 14 residues in the CDR3. The DNA for the CDR3 is TGTGCCATCAGTACTCACGAGGGTTCGGGTGGCTACACCTTC. Its protein is CAISTHEGSGGYTF.

The chain is built from TRBV5-8 and TRBJ2-2; D is undetermined. The germline CDR1 and CDR2 sequences are SGHTS and YDEGEE. V lost 2 bases, J lost 4 bases, and 6 bases lay in between. The CDR3 runs 13 residues. The CDR3: CASSFVTTGELFF. Written as DNA, the CDR3 is TGTGCCAGCAGCTTTGTGACCACCGGGGAGCTGTTTTTT.

The chain is built from TRBV3-1 (or the pseudogene TRBV3-2) and TRBJ1-2; D is ambiguous. The CDR3 length is 13 residues. The V end lost 4 bases, the J end lost 2 bases, and 8 bases lay between the germline ends. Per germline, CDR1 LGHDT and CDR2 YNNKEL (reference sequence). The CDR3 region has the DNA TGTGCCAGCAGCCGTACAGAGAACTATGGCTACACCTTC. The encoded protein is CASSRTENYGYTF.

The chain joins TRBV21-1 to TRBJ1-4; the table gives TRBD1 as D, unverified against the DNA. TRBV21-1 is tagged as a pseudogene. CDR3 length: 11 amino acids. The CDR3 loop reads CASRRKQGLFF. CDR3 bases: TGTGCCAGCAGACGAAAACAGGGACTGTTTTTT.

DNA of the CDR3: TGTGCCAGCAGCGTAGCCGGACAGCCTTTGAACACTGAAGCTTTCTTT. Translating it yields CASSVAGQPLNTEAFF. The genes are TRBV9 and TRBJ1-1; D may be TRBD1 (6 bases). V was pared by 0 bases and J by 0 bases, with 12 bases between. There are 16 residues in the CDR3. Looked up from germline, CDR1 is SGDLS and CDR2 is YYNGEE.

The rearrangement joins TRBV4-1 to TRBJ1-6; 11 bases fit TRBD1. V dropped 4 bases and J dropped 10; count of bases not matched to a gene: 3. This CDR3 region has 14 residues. Germline V CDR1 and CDR2: MGHRA, YSYEKL. In nucleotides, the CDR3 is TGCGCCAGCAGCCTTGGGACAGGGGGATCACCCCTCCACTTT. Its protein is CASSLGTGGSPLHF.

This chain uses TRBV3-1 (or the pseudogene TRBV3-2) with TRBJ1-2; no reliable D call. Per the germline V gene, CDR1 is LGHDT and CDR2 is YNNKEL (reference sequence). This CDR3 has 11 amino acids. The V end was cut by 5 bases, the J end by 5 bases, with 6 bases between. The chain's CDR3 is CASSGRYGYTF. In DNA, the CDR3 is TGTGCCAGCAGCGGCCGGTATGGCTACACCTTC.

V and J are TRBV18 and TRBJ2-2; no clear D. Germline V gives CDR1 KGHSH, CDR2 LQKENI. Trimming took 7 bases from V and 0 from J, leaving 6 bases between them. This CDR3 is built from 13 residues. For the CDR3, the DNA is TGTGCCAGCTTTCCCGCGAACACCGGGGAGCTGTTTTTT. It specifies CASFPANTGELFF.

The rearrangement uses TRBV6-1 and TRBJ1-1; D may be TRBD1 (5 bases). The CDR3 has 12 residues. Germline CDR1 reads MNHNS; CDR2 reads SASEGT. Trimming pared 3 bases from V and 4 bases from J, leaving 6 bases between. CDR3 protein: CASSDRGTEAFF. CDR3 DNA sequence: TGTGCCAGCAGTGATAGGGGCACTGAAGCTTTCTTT.

The chain uses TRBV7-8 and TRBJ1-1, with D hard to call. The germline V gene encodes CDR1 SGHVS and CDR2 FQNEAQ. This CDR3 comprises 15 residues. Between the trimmed V and J ends, which lost 6 bases and 1 base, there was a span of 15 bases. This CDR3 reads CASRPGLSPNTEAFF. The CDR3 bases are TGTGCCAGCAGACCCGGACTCTCCCCGAACACTGAAGCTTTCTTT.

This clone is a singleton in its sample. The chain carries TRBV4-1 and TRBJ2-2; 12 bases are shared with TRBD2. The V gene end was trimmed by 3 bases and the J gene end by 2 bases; junction bases not matched to a gene: 1. Germline V CDR1 and CDR2: MGHRA, YSYEKL. There are 16 residues in the CDR3. The CDR3 nucleotides read TGCGCCAGCAGCCAGACTAGCGGGGGAAACACCGGGGAGCTGTTTTTT. Encoded protein: CASSQTSGGNTGELFF.

The V call is TRBV5-4, the J call TRBJ1-1; TRBD1 is a possible D gene (6 bases). This CDR3 is 13 amino acids long. V dropped 6 bases and J dropped 1 base, with 10 bases sitting between them. Germline CDR1 SGHNT, CDR2 YYREEE (reference sequence). The CDR3 DNA reads as TGTGCCAGCAACATACAGGGGAACACTGAAGCTTTCTTT. It translates to CASNIQGNTEAFF.

The CDR3 sequence is CASRQGWDEQFF. In DNA form, the CDR3 reads TGCGCCAGCAGGCAGGGGTGGGATGAGCAGTTCTTC. The chain carries TRBV5-1 and TRBJ2-1; D is possibly TRBD1 (6 bases). The ends were cut back, 5 bases at V and 8 bases at J, with 11 bases in the middle. Germline values: CDR1 SGHRS, CDR2 YFSETQ. The CDR3 has 12 amino acids.

The V call is TRBV4-3, the J call TRBJ1-1, with a possible D match to TRBD1 (5 bases). Per the germline V gene, CDR1 is LGHNA and CDR2 is YSLEER. Deletions cut 0 bases from V and 8 bases from J, with 10 bases between. This CDR3 spans 13 amino acids. CDR3 amino acids: CASSQDLAGEAFF. The CDR3 DNA follows: TGCGCCAGCAGCCAAGATCTGGCAGGGGAAGCTTTCTTT.

This rearrangement joins TRBV24-1 to TRBJ2-3, with a possible D match to TRBD1 (6 bases). Deletions cut 5 bases from V and 2 bases from J, with 16 bases between. Germline CDR1 and CDR2: KGHDR and SFDVKD. The CDR3 runs to 16 residues. The CDR3 nucleotides read TGTGCCACCAGTGTCAACCGGGACACCCTCACAGATACGCAGTATTTT. Encoded protein: CATSVNRDTLTDTQYF.

The gene calls are TRBV7-8 and TRBJ1-3, with 9 bases identical to TRBD1. The CDR3 runs 16 residues. The V gene's germline CDR1 is SGHVS and CDR2 FQNEAQ. The V gene end was trimmed by 1 base and the J gene end by 2 bases; junction bases not matched to a gene: 3. The DNA of the CDR3 is TGTGCCAGCAGCTTAGTGGGACAGGGACCTGGAAACACCATATATTTT. Protein sequence: CASSLVGQGPGNTIYF.

V gene TRBV6-5 combines with J gene TRBJ2-7; D unresolved. CDR3 length equals 11 residues. Trimming shortened V by 10 bases and J by 2 bases, and 9 bases separated the two germline ends. Per the germline V gene, CDR1 is MNHEY and CDR2 is SVGAGI. The CDR3 nucleotides are TGTGCCATCAGGACCGCCTACGAGCAGTACTTC. Translating it yields CAIRTAYEQYF.

V gene TRBV11-2 combines with J gene TRBJ1-4; 9 nucleotides align to TRBD1. CDR1 is SGHAT, CDR2 FQNNGV, per germline. Germline trimming cut 3 bases from V and 8 bases from J; bases unmatched to any gene: 4. The length of the CDR3 is 14 residues. CDR3 loop: CASSFGQGREKLFF. The DNA of the CDR3 is TGTGCCAGCAGCTTCGGACAGGGGAGGGAAAAACTGTTTTTT.

The chain uses TRBV19 and TRBJ2-4; D is possibly TRBD2 (6 bases). CDR1 is LNHDA and CDR2 is SQIVND in the germline V gene (reference sequence). This CDR3 spans 13 amino acids. Trimming took 7 bases from V and 4 from J, leaving 11 bases between them. The CDR3 loop is CASTSRGKNIQYF. CDR3 sequence (DNA): TGTGCCAGTACCTCGCGGGGAAAAAACATTCAGTACTTC.

The V gene is TRBV2, the J gene TRBJ2-5; D perhaps matches TRBD2 (5 bases). The germline CDR1 and CDR2 sequences are SNHLY and FYNNEI. This CDR3 spans 16 amino acids. V lost 0 bases to trimming and J lost 5 bases, with 16 bases between them. CDR3 DNA: TGTGCCAGCAGTGAAGCGGGCCCCGGAGGAGGCGAGACCCAGTACTTC. This codes for CASSEAGPGGGETQYF.

The V call is TRBV7-2, the J call TRBJ1-2; possibly TRBD1 for D (5 bases). This CDR3 is built from 14 residues. Germline CDR1 is SGHTA and CDR2 is FQGNSA. V shed 5 bases and J shed 7 bases, with 17 bases lying between them. CDR3 in DNA: TGTGCCAGCAGCATCGGGACGGCTCTTAGTGGCTACACCTTC. Its translation: CASSIGTALSGYTF.